This T cell receptor (beta chain) was sequenced for a study of blood T cell repertoires in COVID-19. Study background: There were acute and convalescent COVID-19 samples, and they came from the United States, Italy and Spain.

V lost 0 bases and J lost 5, with 11 bases in between. CDR3 length: 14 residues. Germline CDR1 and CDR2: SGHRS and YFSETQ. Clones were read by immunoSEQ multiplex PCR, and TCRdb kept only the in-frame ones, dropping some. The data hold about 380,000 clones, with roughly 87% observed a single time. Recovered status applied to Cohort 3 donors who had two consecutive negative PCRs. It also applied to those with clearance or with symptom resolution. The sample taken for sequencing was PBMCs or T cells enriched from blood (not recorded which). The sequence came from a young woman who had recovered from COVID-19. This chain uses TRBV5-1 with TRBJ1-1; D unresolved. This chain's CDR3 is CASSLGSGITEAFF. The CDR3 bases are TGCGCCAGCAGCTTGGGGAGCGGTATTACTGAAGCTTTCTTT.